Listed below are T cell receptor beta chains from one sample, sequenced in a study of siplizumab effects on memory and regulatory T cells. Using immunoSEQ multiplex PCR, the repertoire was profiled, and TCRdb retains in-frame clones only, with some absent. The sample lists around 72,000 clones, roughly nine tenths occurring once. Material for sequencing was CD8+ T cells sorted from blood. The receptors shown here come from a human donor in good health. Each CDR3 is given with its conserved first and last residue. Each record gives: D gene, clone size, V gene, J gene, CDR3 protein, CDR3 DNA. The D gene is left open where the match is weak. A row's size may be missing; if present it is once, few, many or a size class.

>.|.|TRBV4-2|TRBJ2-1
CASSQVGSVTDEQFF
TGTGCCAGCAGCCAAGTTGGCAGCGTTACGGATGAGCAGTTCTTC
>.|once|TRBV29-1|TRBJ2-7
CSGRDPTYEQYF
TGCAGCGGCCGGGACCCGACCTACGAGCAGTACTTC
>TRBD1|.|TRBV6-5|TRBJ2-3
CASSPNRGRKDTQYF
TGTGCCAGCAGTCCTAACAGGGGGCGCAAAGATACGCAGTATTTT
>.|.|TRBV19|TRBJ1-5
CASSISGGGNQPQHF
TGTGCCAGTAGTATAAGTGGCGGGGGAAACCAGCCCCAGCATTTT
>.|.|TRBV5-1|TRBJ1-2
CASSLDEGSFPGYTF
TGCGCCAGCAGCTTGGATGAAGGGTCTTTCCCCGGCTACACCTTC
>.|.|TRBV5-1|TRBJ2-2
CASSWGNTGELFF
TGCGCCAGCAGCTGGGGGAACACCGGGGAGCTGTTTTTT
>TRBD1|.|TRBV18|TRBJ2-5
CASSPEGARETQYF
TGTGCCAGCTCACCAGAGGGGGCGAGGGAGACCCAGTACTTC
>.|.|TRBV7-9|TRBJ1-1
CASSSAVNTEAFF
TGTGCCAGCAGCTCTGCGGTGAACACTGAAGCTTTCTTT
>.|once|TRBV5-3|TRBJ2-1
CARSLASYNEQFF
TGTGCCAGAAGCTTGGCTAGCTACAATGAGCAGTTCTTC
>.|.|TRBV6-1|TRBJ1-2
CASTVRGPQRDGYTF
TGTGCCAGCACTGTTCGGGGGCCGCAGCGGGATGGCTACACCTTC
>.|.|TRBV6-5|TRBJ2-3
CASSYQDTQYF
TGTGCCAGCAGTTATCAGGATACGCAGTATTTT
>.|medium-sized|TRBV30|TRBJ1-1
CAWGVSSEAFF
TGTGCCTGGGGGGTTTCCAGTGAAGCTTTCTTT
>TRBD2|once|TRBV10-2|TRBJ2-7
CASRATSGSYYEQYF
TGCGCCAGCAGAGCGACTAGCGGGAGTTACTACGAGCAGTACTTC
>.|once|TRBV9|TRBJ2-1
CASTPTVSQNEQFF
TGTGCCAGCACCCCGACCGTTTCACAGAATGAGCAGTTCTTC
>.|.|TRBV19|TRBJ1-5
CATQSMGHQPQHF
TGTGCCACCCAGTCGATGGGGCATCAGCCCCAGCATTTT